The subject of this entry is one TCR beta chain. Antigen specificity is unknown. These data originate in a study of T cell responses to AZD1222 COVID-19 vaccine. Study-wide findings and caveats: The peak T cell response came first, and repertoires were sampled only after it. Of the AZD1222 recipients, only 5 to 7 were seropositive at baseline.

The repertoire was sequenced with immunoSEQ multiplex PCR; TCRdb's copy has only in-frame clones and lacks some. This table holds over 95,000 clones, approximately 87% found once. Germline CDR1 MDHEN, CDR2 SYDVKM. The CDR3 loop spans 15 amino acids. The V gene lost 5 bases and the J gene lost 5 bases, with 19 bases spanning the gap. The chain is built from TRBV28 and TRBJ2-7, with D uncertain. The source is an adult in good health. The sample here was peripheral blood, taken on day 0 of AZD1222 vaccination. The CDR3 DNA reads as TGTGCCAGCAGTCCCCCTCGAAGGACGAGTAACGAGCAGTACTTC. It is translated as CASSPPRRTSNEQYF.